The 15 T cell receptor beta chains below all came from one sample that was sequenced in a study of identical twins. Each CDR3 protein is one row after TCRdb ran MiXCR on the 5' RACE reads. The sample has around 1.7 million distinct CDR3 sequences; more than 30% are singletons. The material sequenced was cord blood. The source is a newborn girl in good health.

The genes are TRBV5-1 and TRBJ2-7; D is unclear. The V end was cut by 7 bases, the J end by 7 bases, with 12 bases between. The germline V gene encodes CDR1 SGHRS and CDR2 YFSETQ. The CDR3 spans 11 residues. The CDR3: CASAYDNEQYF. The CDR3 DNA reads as TGCGCCAGCGCCTATGACAATGAGCAGTACTTC.

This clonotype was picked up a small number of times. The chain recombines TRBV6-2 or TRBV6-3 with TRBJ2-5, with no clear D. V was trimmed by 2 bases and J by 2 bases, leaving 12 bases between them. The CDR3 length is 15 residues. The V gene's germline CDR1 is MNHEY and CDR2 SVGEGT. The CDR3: CASSYPLRRQETQYF. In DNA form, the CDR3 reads TGTGCCAGCAGTTACCCCCTTCGACGGCAAGAGACCCAGTACTTC.

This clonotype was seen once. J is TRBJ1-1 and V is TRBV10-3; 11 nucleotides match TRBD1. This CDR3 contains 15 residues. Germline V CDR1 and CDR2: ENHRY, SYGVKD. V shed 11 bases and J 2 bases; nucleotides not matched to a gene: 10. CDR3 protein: CASLGQGAHNTEAFF. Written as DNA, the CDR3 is TGTGCCTCCCTCGGACAGGGGGCGCATAACACTGAAGCTTTCTTT.

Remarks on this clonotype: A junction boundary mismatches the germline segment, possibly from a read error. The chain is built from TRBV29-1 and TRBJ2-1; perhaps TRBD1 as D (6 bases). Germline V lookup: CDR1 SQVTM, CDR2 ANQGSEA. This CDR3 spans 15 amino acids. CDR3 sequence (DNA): TGCAGCGTTGAATCCCGGGACAACTCCTACAGTGAGCAGTTCTTC. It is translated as CSVESRDNSYSEQFF.

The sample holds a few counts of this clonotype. CDR3 in amino acids: CATSERLAGGSYNEQFF. For the CDR3, the DNA is TGTGCCACCAGTGAAAGACTAGCGGGAGGGTCCTACAATGAGCAGTTCTTC. J is TRBJ2-1 and V is TRBV24-1, with TRBD2 matching 14 bases. This CDR3 contains 17 residues. Germline-derived CDR1 and CDR2 are KGHDR and SFDVKD. With 4 bases clipped from V and 1 base from J, the junction kept 2 bases outside the gene matches.

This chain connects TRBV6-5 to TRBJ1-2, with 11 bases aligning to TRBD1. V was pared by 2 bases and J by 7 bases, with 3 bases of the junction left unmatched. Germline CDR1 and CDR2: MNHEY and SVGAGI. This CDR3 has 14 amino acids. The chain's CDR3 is CASSYEGTGGGYTF. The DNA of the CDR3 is TGTGCCAGCAGTTACGAAGGGACAGGGGGTGGCTACACCTTC.

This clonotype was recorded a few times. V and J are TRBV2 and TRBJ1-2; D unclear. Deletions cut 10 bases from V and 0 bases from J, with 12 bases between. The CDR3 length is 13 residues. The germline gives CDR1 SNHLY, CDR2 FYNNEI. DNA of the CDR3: TGTGCCACCTCGACAACGTCTAACTATGGCTACACCTTC. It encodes CATSTTSNYGYTF. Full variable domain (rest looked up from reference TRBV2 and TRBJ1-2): EPEVTQTPSHQVTQMGQEVILRCVPISNHLYFYWYRQILGQKVEFLVSFYNNEISEKSEIFDDQFSVERPDGSNFTLKIRSTKLEDSAMYFCATSTTSNYGYTFGSGTRLTVV.

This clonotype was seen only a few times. CDR3 bases: TGCAGCGTTTCGGGACTAGCGGGGGGGACAGGCAATGAGCAGTACTTC. Amino acids: CSVSGLAGGTGNEQYF. The chain combines TRBV29-1 with TRBJ2-1, with 16 bases lining up with TRBD2. The J call is uncertain, as TRBJ2-7 better fits the DNA end. This CDR3 region has 16 residues. Germline-derived CDR1 and CDR2 are SQVTM and ANQGSEA.

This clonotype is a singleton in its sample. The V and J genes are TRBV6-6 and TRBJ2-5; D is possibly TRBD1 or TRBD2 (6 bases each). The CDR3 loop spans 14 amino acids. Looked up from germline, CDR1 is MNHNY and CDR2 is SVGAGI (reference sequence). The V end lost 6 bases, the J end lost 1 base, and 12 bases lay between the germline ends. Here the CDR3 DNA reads TGTGCCAGCAGAAGACGGGGGCTCCAAGAGACCCAGTACTTC. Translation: CASRRRGLQETQYF.

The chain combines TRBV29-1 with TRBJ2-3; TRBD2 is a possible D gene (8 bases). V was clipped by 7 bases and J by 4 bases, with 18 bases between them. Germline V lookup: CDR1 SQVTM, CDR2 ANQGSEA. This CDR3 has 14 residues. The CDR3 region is CSAGDGRGPDTQYF. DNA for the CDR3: TGCAGCGCGGGAGACGGGAGGGGGCCAGATACGCAGTATTTT.

The CDR3 DNA reads as TGCAGTGCGGGGAGAGACACAGATACGCAGTATTTT. Its translation: CSAGRDTDTQYF. The rearrangement joins TRBV20-1 to TRBJ2-3; weak D call: TRBD2 (5 bases). V was cut by 6 bases and J by 2 bases, with 9 bases left in between. This CDR3 contains 12 residues. Germline lookup yields CDR1 DFQATT and CDR2 SNEGSKA (reference sequence).

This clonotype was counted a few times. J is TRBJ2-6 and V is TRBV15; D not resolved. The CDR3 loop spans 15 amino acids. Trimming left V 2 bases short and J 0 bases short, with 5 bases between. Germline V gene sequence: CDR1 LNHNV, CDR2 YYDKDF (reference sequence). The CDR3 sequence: CATSRYHSGANVLTF. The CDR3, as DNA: TGTGCCACCAGCAGATACCACTCTGGGGCCAACGTCCTGACTTTC.

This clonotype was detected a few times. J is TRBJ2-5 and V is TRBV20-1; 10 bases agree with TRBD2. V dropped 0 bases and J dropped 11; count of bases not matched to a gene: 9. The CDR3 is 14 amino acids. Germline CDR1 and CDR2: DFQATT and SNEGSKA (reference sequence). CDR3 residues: CSAREGSGGNEQYF. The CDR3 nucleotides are TGCAGTGCTAGAGAAGGTAGCGGGGGGAATGAGCAGTACTTC.

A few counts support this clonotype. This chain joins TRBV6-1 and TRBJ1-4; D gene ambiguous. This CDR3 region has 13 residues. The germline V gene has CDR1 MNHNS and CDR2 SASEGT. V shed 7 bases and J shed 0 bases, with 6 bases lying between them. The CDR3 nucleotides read TGTGCCAGCAAGAGGACAACTAATGAAAAACTGTTTTTT. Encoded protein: CASKRTTNEKLFF.

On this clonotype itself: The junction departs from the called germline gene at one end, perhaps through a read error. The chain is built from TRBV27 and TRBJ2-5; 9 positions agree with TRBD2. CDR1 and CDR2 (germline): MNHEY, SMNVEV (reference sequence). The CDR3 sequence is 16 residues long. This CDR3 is CVSSLPLAGVGETQYF. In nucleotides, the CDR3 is TGTGTCAGCAGTTTGCCTTTAGCGGGAGTGGGTGAGACCCAGTACTTC.